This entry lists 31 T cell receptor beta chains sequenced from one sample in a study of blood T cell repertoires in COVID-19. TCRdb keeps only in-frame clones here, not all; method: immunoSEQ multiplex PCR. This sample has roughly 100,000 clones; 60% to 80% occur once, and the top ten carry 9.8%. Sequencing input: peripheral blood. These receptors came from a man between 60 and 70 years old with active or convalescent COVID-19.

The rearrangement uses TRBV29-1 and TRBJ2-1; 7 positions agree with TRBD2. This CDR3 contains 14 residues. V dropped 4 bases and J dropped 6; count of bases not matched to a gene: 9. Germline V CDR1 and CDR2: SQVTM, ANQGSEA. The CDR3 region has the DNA TGCAGCGTTGCGCGGGGGTCTGGCCCCAATGAGCAGTTCTTC. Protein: CSVARGSGPNEQFF.

CDR3 DNA sequence: TGTGCCTGGAGAGACAGCCGGGAGACCCAGTACTTC. This translates into CAWRDSRETQYF. V gene TRBV30 combines with J gene TRBJ2-5; perhaps TRBD1 as D (5 bases). Germline V CDR1 and CDR2: GTSNPN, SVGIG (reference sequence). V was trimmed by 3 bases and J by 5 bases, leaving 10 bases between them. The CDR3 has 12 residues.

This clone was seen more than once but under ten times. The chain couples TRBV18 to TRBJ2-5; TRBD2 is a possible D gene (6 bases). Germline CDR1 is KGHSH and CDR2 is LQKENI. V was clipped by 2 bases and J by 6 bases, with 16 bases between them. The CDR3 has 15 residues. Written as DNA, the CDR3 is TGTGCCAGCTCACCAACCGAGGCAGGGAGGAAGACCCAGTACTTC. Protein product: CASSPTEAGRKTQYF.

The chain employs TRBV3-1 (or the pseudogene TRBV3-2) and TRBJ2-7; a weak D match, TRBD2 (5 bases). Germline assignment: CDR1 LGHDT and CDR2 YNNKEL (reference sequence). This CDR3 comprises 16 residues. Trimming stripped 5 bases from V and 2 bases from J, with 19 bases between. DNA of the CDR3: TGTGCCAGCAGCATTCTGGGAGTGGGAGAACCCTACGAGCAGTACTTC. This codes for CASSILGVGEPYEQYF.

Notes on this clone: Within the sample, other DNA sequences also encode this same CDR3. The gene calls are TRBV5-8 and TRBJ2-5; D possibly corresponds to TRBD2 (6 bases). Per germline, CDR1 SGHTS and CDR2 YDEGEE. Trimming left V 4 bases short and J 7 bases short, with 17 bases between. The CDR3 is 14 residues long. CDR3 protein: CASSGGWADGTQYF. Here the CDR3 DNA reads TGTGCCAGCAGCGGGGGGTGGGCCGACGGGACCCAGTACTTC.

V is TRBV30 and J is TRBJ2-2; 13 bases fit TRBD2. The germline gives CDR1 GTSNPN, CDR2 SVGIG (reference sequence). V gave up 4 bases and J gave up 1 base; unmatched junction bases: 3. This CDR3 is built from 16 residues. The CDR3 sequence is CAWTGLAGMNTGELFF. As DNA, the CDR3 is TGTGCCTGGACGGGACTAGCGGGGATGAACACCGGGGAGCTGTTTTTT.

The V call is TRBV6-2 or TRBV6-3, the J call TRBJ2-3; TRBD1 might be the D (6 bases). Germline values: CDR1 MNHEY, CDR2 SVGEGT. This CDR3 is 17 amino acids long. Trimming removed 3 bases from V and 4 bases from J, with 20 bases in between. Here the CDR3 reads CASSYWDNLGAADTQYF. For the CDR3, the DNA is TGTGCCAGCAGTTATTGGGACAACCTGGGGGCCGCAGATACGCAGTATTTT.

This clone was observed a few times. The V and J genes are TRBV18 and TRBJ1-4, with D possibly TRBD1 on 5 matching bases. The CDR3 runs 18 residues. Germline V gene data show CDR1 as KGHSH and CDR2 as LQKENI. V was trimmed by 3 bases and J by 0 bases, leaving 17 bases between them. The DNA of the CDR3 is TGTGCCAGCTCACCTGACAGTACTTCCGTAGCAACTAATGAAAAACTGTTTTTT. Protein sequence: CASSPDSTSVATNEKLFF.

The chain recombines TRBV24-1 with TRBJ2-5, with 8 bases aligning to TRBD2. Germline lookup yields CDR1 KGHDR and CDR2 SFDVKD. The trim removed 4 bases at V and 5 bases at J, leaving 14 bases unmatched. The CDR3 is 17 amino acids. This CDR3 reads CATSDPKQPGGPETQYF. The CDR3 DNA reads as TGTGCCACCAGTGACCCCAAGCAACCGGGAGGGCCGGAGACCCAGTACTTC.

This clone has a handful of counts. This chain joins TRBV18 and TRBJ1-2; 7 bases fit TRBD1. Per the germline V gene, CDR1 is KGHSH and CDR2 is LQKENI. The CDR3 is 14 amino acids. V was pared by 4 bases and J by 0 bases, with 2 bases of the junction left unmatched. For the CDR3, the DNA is TGTGCCAGCTCACTGGGACAGACTAACTATGGCTACACCTTC. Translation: CASSLGQTNYGYTF.

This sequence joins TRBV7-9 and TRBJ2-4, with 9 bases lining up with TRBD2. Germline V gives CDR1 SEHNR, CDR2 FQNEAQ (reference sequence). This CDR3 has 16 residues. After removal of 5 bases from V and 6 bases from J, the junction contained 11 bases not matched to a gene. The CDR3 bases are TGTGCCAGCAGCGTTAGCCAAGGCGGGAGGGCAAACATTCAGTACTTC. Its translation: CASSVSQGGRANIQYF.

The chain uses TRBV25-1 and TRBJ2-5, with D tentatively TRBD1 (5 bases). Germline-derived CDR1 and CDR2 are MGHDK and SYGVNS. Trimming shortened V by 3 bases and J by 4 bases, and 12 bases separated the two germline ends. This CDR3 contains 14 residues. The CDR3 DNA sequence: TGTGCCAGCAGTGATTTTACAGGTGTAGAGACCCAGTACTTC. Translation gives CASSDFTGVETQYF.

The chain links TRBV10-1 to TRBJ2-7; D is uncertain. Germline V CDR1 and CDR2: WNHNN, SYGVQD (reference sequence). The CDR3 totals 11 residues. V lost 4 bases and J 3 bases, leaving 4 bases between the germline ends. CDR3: CASSGLYEQYV. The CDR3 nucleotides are TGCGCCAGCAGTGGTCTCTACGAGCAGTACGTC.

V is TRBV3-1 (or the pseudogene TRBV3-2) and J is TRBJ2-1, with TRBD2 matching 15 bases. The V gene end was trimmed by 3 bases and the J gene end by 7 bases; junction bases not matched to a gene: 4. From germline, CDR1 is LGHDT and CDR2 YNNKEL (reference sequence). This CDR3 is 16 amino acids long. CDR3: CASSHRGTSGRNEQFF. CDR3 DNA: TGTGCCAGCAGCCACCGAGGGACTAGCGGGAGGAATGAGCAGTTCTTC.

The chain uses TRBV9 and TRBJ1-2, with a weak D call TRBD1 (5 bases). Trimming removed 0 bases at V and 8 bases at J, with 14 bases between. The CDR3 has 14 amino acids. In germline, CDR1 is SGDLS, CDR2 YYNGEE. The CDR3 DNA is TGTGCCAGCAGCGTAGGCGGGGGATCGGGCGGCTACACCTTC. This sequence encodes CASSVGGGSGGYTF. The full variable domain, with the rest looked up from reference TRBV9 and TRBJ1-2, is DSGVTQTPKHLITATGQRVTLRCSPRSGDLSVYWYQQSLDQGLQFLIQYYNGEERAKGNILERFSAQQFPDLHSELNLSSLELGDSALYFCASSVGGGSGGYTFGSGTRLTVV.

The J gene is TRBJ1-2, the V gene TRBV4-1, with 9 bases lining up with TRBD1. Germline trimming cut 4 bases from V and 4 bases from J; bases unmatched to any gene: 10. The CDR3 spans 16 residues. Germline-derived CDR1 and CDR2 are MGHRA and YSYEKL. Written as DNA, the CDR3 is TGCGCCAGCAGCCTTCACTCCCGGGACAGGGCCTATGGCTACACCTTC. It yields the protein CASSLHSRDRAYGYTF.

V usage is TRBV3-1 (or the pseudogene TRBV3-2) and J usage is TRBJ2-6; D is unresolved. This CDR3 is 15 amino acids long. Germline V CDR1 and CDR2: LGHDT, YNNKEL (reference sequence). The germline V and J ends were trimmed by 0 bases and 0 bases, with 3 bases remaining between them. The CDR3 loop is CASSQDNSGANVLTF. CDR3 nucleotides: TGTGCCAGCAGCCAAGATAACTCTGGGGCCAACGTCCTGACTTTC.

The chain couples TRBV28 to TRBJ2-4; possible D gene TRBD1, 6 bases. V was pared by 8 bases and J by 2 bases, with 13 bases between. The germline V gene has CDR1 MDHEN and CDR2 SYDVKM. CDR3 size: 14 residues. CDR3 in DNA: TGTGCCAGCGGGGGCCCGAGACCCAAAAACATTCAGTACTTC. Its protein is CASGGPRPKNIQYF.

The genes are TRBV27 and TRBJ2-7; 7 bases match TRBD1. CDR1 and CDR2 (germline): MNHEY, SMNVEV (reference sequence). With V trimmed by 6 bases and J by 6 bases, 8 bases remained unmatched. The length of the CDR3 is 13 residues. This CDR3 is CASRPRDSFEQYF. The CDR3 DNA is TGTGCCAGCAGGCCCCGGGACAGCTTCGAGCAGTACTTC.

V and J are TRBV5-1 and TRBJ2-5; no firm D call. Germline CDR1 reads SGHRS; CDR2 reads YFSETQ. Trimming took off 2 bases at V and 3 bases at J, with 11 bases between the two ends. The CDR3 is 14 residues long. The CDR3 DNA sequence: TGCGCCAGCAGCTTAACAGTTCCTAAAGAGACCCAGTACTTC. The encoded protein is CASSLTVPKETQYF.

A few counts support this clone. The CDR3: CASSQPGLAGDNEQFF. The CDR3 region has the DNA TGTGCCAGCAGTCAACCGGGACTAGCGGGAGACAATGAGCAGTTCTTC. The chain couples TRBV28 to TRBJ2-1; TRBD2 agrees at 14 bases. The CDR3 covers 16 residues. Germline V CDR1 and CDR2: MDHEN, SYDVKM. V lost 5 bases, J lost 5 bases, and 5 bases stayed unmatched.

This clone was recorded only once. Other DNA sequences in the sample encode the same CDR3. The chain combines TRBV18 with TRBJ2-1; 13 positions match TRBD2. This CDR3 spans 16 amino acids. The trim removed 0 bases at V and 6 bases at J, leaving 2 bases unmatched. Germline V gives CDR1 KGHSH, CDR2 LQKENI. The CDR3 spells CASSPPGLAGSNEQFF. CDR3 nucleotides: TGTGCCAGCTCACCACCGGGACTAGCGGGAAGCAATGAGCAGTTCTTC.

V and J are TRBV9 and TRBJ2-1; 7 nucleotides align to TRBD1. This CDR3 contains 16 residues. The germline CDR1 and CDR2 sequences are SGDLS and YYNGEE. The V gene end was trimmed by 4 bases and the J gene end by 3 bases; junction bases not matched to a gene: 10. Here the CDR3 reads CASSLHGDSLYNEQFF. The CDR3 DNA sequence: TGTGCCAGCAGCCTCCACGGGGACAGCCTCTACAATGAGCAGTTCTTC. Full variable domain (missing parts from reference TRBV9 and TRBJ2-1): DSGVTQTPKHLITATGQRVTLRCSPRSGDLSVYWYQQSLDQGLQFLIQYYNGEERAKGNILERFSAQQFPDLHSELNLSSLELGDSALYFCASSLHGDSLYNEQFFGPGTRLTVL.

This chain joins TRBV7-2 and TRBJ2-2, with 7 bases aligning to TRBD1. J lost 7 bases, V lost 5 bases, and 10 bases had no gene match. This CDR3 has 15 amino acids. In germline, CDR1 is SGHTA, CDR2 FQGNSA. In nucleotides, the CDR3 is TGTGCCAGCAGCACACGACAGGGATGGGTCGGGGAGCTGTTTTTT. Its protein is CASSTRQGWVGELFF.

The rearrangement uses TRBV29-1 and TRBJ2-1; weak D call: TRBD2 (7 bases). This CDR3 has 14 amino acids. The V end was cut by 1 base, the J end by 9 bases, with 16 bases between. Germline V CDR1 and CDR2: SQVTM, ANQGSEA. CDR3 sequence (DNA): TGCAGCGTTGAAGCCGGAGGAGGGGGGGTTGAGCAGTTCTTC. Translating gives CSVEAGGGGVEQFF.

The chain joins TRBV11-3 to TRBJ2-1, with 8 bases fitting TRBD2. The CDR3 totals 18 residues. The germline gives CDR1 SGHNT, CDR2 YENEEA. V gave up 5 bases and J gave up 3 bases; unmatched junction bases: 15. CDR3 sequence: CASSPQRFSGADYNEQFF. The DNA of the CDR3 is TGTGCCAGCAGCCCCCAACGTTTTAGCGGGGCCGACTACAATGAGCAGTTCTTC. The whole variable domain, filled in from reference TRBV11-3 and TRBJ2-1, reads EAGVVQSPRYKIIEKKQPVAFWCNPISGHNTLYWYLQNLGQGPELLIRYENEEAVDDSQLPKDRFSAERLKGVDSTLKIQPAELGDSAVYLCASSPQRFSGADYNEQFFGPGTRLTVL.

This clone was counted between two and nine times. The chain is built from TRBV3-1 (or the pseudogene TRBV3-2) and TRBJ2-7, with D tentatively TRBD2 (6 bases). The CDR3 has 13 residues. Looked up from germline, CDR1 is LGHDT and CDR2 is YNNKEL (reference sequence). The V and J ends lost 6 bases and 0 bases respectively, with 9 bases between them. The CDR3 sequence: CASRRGSSYEQYF. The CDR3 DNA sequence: TGTGCCAGCAGGCGGGGTAGCTCCTACGAGCAGTACTTC.

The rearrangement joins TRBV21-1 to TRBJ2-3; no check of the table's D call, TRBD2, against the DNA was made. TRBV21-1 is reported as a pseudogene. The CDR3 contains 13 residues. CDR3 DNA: TGTGCCAGCCGGGAGGAATCCACAGATACGCAGTATTTT. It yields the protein CASREESTDTQYF.

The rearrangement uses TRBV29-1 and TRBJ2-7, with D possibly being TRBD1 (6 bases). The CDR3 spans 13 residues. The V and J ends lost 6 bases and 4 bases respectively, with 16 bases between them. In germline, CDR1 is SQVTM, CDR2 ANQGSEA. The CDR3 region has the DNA TGCAGCGTAAAGACAGGAATTGGTTACGAGCAGTACTTC. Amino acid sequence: CSVKTGIGYEQYF.

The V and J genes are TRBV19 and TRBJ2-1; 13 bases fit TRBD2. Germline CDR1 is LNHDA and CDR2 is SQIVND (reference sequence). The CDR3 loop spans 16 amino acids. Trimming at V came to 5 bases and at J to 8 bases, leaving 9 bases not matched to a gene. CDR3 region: CASSSATSGRGYEQFF. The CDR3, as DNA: TGTGCCAGTAGTTCGGCAACTAGCGGGAGGGGCTATGAGCAGTTCTTC.

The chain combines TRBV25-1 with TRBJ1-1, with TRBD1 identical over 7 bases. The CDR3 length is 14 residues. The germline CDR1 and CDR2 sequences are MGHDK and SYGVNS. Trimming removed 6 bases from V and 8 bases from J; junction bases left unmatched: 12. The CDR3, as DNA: TGTGCCAGCAGAAGTTCAGGGGGAGCCTACGAAGCTTTCTTT. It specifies CASRSSGGAYEAFF.